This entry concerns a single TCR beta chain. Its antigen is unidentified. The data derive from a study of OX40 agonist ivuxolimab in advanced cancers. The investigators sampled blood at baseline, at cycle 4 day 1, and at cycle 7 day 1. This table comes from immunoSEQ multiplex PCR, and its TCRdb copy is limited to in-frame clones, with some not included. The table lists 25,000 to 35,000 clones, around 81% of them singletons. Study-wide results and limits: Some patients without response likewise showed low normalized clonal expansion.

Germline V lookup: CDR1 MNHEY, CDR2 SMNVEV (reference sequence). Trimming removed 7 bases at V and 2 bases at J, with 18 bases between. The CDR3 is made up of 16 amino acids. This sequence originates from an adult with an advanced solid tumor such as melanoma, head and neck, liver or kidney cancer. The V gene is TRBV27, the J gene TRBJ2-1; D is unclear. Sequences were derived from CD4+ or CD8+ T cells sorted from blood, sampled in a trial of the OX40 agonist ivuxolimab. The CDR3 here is CASTLRSGNTYNEQFF. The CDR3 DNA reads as TGTGCCAGCACTCTCAGGAGTGGGAACACCTACAATGAGCAGTTCTTC.